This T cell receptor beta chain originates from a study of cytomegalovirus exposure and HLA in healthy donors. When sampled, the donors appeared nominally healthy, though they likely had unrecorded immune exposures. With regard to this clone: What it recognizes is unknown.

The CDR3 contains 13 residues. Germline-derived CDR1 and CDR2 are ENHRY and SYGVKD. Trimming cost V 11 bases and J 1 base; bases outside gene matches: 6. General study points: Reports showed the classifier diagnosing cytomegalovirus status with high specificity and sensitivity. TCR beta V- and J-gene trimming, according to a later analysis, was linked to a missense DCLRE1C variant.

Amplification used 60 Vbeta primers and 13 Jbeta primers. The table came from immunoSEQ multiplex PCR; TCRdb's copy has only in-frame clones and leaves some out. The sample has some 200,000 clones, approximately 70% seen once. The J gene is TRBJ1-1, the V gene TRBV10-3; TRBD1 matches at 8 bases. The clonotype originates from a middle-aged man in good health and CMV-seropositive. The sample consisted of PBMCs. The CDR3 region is CAVDRGQNTEAFF. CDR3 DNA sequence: TGTGCCGTTGACAGGGGCCAGAACACTGAAGCTTTCTTT.